Listed here are 2 T cell receptor beta chains from one sample, sequenced in a study of cytomegalovirus exposure and HLA in healthy donors. Amplification used 60 Vbeta primers and 13 Jbeta primers. TCRdb keeps only in-frame clones here, not all; method: immunoSEQ multiplex PCR. The sample records around 120,000 clones, about 80% being singletons. The sample comprised PBMCs. Receptor source: a woman between 40 and 55 years old in good health and CMV-seropositive.

The V call is TRBV6-7, the J call TRBJ1-1, with a tentative D call TRBD1 (6 bases). TRBV6-7 is filed as an ORF, its function uncertain. V lost 6 bases and J 3 bases, leaving 29 bases between the germline ends. This CDR3 contains 19 residues. CDR3 in DNA: TGTGCCAGCAGGAATCGGGACATGGGAACCTTCAACGGGTACACTGAAGCTTTCTTT. Protein product: CASRNRDMGTFNGYTEAFF.

The V and J genes are TRBV2 and TRBJ2-7; 10 nucleotides agree with TRBD2. V was clipped by 11 bases and J by 4 bases; unmatched bases: 8. The CDR3 has 13 amino acids. The germline gives CDR1 SNHLY, CDR2 FYNNEI. The CDR3 bases are TGTGCCGCAAGGGGTAGCGGGAGGTACGAGCAGTACTTC. This codes for CAARGSGRYEQYF.